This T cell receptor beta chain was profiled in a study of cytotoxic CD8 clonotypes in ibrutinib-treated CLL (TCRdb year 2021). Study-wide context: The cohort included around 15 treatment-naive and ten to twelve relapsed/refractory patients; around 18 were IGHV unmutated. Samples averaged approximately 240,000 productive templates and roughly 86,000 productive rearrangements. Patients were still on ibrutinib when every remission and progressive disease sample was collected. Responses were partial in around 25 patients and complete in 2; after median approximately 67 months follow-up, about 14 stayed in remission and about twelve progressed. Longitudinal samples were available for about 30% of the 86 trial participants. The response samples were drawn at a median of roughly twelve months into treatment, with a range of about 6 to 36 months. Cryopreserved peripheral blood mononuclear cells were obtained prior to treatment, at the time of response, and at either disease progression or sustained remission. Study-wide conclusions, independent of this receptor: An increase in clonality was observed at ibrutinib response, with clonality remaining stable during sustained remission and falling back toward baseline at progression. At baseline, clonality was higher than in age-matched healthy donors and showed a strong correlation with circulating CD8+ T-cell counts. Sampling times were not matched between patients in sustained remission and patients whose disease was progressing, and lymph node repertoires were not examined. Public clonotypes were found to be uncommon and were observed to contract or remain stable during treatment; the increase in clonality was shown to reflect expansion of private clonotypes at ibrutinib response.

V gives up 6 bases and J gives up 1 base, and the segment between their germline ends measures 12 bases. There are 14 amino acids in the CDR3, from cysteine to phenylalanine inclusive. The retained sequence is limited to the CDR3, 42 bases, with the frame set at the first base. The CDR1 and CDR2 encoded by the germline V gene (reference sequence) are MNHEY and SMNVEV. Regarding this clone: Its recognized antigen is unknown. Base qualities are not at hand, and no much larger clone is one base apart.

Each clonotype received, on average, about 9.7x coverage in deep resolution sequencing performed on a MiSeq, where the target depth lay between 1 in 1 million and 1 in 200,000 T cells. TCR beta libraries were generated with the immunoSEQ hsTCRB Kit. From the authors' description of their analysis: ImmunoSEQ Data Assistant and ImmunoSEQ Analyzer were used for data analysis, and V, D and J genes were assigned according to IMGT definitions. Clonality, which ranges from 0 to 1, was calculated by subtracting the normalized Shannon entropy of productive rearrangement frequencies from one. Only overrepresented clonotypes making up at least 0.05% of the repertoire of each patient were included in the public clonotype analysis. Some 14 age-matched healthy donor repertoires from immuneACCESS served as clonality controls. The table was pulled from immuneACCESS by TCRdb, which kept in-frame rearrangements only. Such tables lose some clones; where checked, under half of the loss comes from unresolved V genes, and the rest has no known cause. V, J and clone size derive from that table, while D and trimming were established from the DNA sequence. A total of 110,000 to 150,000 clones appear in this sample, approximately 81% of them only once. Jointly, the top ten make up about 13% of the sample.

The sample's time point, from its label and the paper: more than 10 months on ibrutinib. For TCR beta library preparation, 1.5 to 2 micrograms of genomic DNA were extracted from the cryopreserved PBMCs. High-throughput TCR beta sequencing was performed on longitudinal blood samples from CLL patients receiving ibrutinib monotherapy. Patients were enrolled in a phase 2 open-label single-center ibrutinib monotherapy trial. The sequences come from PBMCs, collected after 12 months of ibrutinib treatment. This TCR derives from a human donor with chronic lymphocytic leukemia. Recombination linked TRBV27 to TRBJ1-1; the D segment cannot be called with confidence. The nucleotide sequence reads TGTGCCAGCAGCTCAGGTGGGAGGAACACTGAAGCTTTCTTT. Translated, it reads CASSSGGRNTEAFF.